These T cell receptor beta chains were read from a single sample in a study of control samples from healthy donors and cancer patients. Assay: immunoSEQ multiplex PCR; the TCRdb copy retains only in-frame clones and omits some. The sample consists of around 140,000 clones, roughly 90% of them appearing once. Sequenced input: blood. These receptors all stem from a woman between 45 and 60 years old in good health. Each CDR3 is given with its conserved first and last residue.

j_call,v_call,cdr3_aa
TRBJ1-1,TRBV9,CASSGGDTLNTEAFF
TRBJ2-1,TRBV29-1,CRKTGSYNEQFF
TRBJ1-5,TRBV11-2,CASSLGRSNQPQHF
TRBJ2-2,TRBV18,CASSNYGQGAPGELFF
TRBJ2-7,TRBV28,CASTSGSYEQYF
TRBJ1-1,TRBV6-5,CASSYGGGNTEAFF
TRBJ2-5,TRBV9,CASSGHRDQHYQETQYF
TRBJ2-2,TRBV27,CASRQTSGGAYTGELFF
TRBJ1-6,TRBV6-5,CASSYSGPGRNSPLHF
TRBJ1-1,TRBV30,CAWSASLGQGRTEAFF
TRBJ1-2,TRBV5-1,CASSSSTGGGDGYTF
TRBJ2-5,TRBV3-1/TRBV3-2,CASSPYQETQYF
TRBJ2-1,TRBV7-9,CASSSGLAGYNEQFF
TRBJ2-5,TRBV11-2,CASSRQGGKETQYF
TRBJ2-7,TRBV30,CAWSRLAGGAYEQYF
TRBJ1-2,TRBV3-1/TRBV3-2,CASSQRDREFETPYGYTF
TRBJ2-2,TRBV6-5,CASTRSGANTGELFF
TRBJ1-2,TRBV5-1,CASSLAGGDNYGYTF
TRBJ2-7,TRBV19,CASSIQWGQGTYEQYF
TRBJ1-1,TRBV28,CASSAPPGAAFF
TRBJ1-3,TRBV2,CASSERQGAGNTIYF
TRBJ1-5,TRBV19,CASSRDSGNQPQHF
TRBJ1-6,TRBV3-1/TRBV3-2,CASSQDRHSPLHF
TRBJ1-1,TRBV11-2,CASSSIPVVGNTEAFF
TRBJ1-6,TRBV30,CAWSPQDRRNSPLHF
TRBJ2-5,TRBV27,CASSSDWFSETQYF
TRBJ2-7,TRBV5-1,CASSLYKGSYEQYF
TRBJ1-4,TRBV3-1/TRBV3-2,CASSQDRTGGDEKLFF
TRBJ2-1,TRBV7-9,CASSLGNEQFF
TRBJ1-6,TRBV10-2,CASRGQGFGSPLHF
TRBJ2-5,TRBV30,CAWAVGETQYF
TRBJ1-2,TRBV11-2,CASSFGTGNYGYTF
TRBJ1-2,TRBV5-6,CASSFLDRPNYGYTF
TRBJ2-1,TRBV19,CASSARLPSYNEQFF
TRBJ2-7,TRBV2,CASSEGPGTVTYEQYF
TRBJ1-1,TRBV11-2,CASSLVGGTTEAFF
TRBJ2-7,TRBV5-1,CASRPTSGRFDEQYF
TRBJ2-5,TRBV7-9,CASSPGGGAGVQETQYF
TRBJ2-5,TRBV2,CASSSQGAGETQYF
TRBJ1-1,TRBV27,CASSLTDPSNTEAFF
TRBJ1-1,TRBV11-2,CASIPTNTEAFF
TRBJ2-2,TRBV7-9,CASSSGGRGNTGELFF
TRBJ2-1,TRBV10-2,CASSELTGGRYNEQFF
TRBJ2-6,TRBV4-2,CASTHRGQTNHELSGANVLTF
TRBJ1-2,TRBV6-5,CASSSQPGINYGYTF
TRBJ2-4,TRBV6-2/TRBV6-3,CASSHRGGGLSKNIQYF
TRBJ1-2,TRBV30,CATTEGIGNYGYTF